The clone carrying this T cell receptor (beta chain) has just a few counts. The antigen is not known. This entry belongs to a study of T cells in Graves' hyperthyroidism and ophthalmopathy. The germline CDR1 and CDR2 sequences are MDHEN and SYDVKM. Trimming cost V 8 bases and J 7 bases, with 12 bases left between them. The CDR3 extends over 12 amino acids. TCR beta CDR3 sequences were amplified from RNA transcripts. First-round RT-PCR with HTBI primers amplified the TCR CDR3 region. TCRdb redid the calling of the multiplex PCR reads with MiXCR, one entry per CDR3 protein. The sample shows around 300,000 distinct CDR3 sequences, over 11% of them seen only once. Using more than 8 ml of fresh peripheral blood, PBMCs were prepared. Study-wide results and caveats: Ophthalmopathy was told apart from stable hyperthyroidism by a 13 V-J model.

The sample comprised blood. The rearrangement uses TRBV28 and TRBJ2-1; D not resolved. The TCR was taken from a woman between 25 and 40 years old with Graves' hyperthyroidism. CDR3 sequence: CASCSSFNEQFF. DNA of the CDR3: TGTGCCAGCTGTAGTAGTTTTAATGAGCAGTTCTTC.